This entry is about one T cell receptor beta chain. Ten or more counts support this clonotype. Its antigen specificity is not known. No much larger clone is present one base from it, and per-base qualities are unavailable. This entry belongs to a study of type 1 regulatory T cells listed by TCRdb under 2021. For the wider study: The study characterized an in vitro protocol that generated a Tr1-enriched, alloantigen-specific CD4 T cell product named T-allo10. T-allo10 was being evaluated clinically in patients with hematological malignancies who were receiving allogeneic hematopoietic stem cell transplantation.

TCRdb shows the sequencer as Illumina MiSeq. TCRdb reprocessing: public reads trimmed at Q25 with fastp, clones called with MiXCR, in-frame beta chains kept. Entries that share a CDR3 protein sequence are merged under the most common genes and DNA. For this sample the table gives some 15,000 distinct CDR3 sequences, of which roughly an eighth were detected only once. In total, the top ten clones hold 15% to 17% of the sample. Reading the germline V gene gives CDR1 KGHSH and CDR2 LQKENI. The CDR3 contains 13 residues, cysteine and phenylalanine counted. The entry retains the CDR3 DNA only, 39 bases that are in frame from base 1. The V end loses 3 bases and the J end loses 7 bases, and a stretch of 13 bases separates them.

The origin of this receptor is a human donor in good health. The chain is assembled from TRBV18 and TRBJ2-7; no D gene call is confident. Specimen: cultured T cells, either the whole culture or a sorted T cell fraction (not recorded which). The DNA sequence is as follows: TGTGCCAGCTCACCGTCCCGATTGGGGGAGCAGTACTTC. Protein translation: CASSPSRLGEQYF.